This T cell receptor beta chain stems from a study of blood T cell repertoires in COVID-19. This study enrolled people aged about 18 to 100 from 20 to 25 US geographic areas. There are 13 residues in the CDR3. J was trimmed by 6 bases and V by 8 bases; bases with no gene match: 7. As originally analysed: Amplified reference gene primers provided the basis for estimating nucleated cell counts. Assay used: immunoSEQ multiplex PCR; TCRdb lists only in-frame clones, some missing. That table gives V, J and clone size, and the DNA gave D and trimming. The data show over 250,000 clones, about 88% seen once. The specimen was PBMCs or T cells enriched from blood (not recorded which). The V gene is TRBV12-3 or TRBV12-4, the J gene TRBJ1-1, with 9 bases matching TRBD1. This clonotype was sampled from a woman aged 55-70 years in a cohort exposed to, infected with or recovered from COVID-19 (not recorded which). CDR3 residues: CASARDRAPEAFF. In DNA, the CDR3 is TGTGCCAGCGCTAGGGACAGGGCTCCTGAAGCTTTCTTT.